Shown below are 30 T cell receptor beta chains from a single sample sequenced in a study of control samples from healthy donors and cancer patients. The data were produced by immunoSEQ multiplex PCR, yet TCRdb's version contains in-frame clones alone and is incomplete. The profile shows about 51,000 clones, over 70% of them singletons. Specimen: blood. The receptor set was obtained from a man aged 70 or older in good health.

The gene calls are TRBV5-1 and TRBJ2-3; 7 positions match TRBD1. Unmatched junction bases numbered 7, after V lost 0 bases and J lost 0 bases. The CDR3 loop spans 17 amino acids. Germline values: CDR1 SGHRS, CDR2 YFSETQ. CDR3 protein: CASSLAGQSASTDTQYF. Here the CDR3 DNA reads TGCGCCAGCAGCTTGGCGGGACAGTCCGCTAGCACAGATACGCAGTATTTT. The whole variable domain, filled in from reference TRBV5-1 and TRBJ2-3, reads KAGVTQTPRYLIKTRGQQVTLSCSPISGHRSVSWYQQTPGQGLQFLFEYFSETQRNKGNFPGRFSGRQFSNSRSEMNVSTLELGDSALYLCASSLAGQSASTDTQYFGPGTRLTVL.

The rearrangement uses TRBV19 and TRBJ2-7; tentative D call: TRBD1 (5 bases). The CDR3 spans 14 residues. CDR1 and CDR2 (germline): LNHDA, SQIVND (reference sequence). The germline V and J ends were trimmed by 5 bases and 2 bases, with 13 bases remaining between them. This chain's CDR3 is CASSSDSQAYEQYF. The CDR3 DNA reads as TGTGCCAGTAGTTCCGACAGTCAAGCCTACGAGCAGTACTTC.

The rearrangement joins TRBV7-2 to TRBJ1-2; D might be TRBD1 (5 bases). There are 15 residues in the CDR3. Germline CDR1 SGHTA, CDR2 FQGNSA. The ends were cut back, 2 bases at V and 7 bases at J, with 17 bases in the middle. As DNA, the CDR3 is TGTGCCAGCAGCTTATACCAGGGCCCCCAGGGTGGCTACACCTTC. It encodes CASSLYQGPQGGYTF.

V usage is TRBV5-1 and J usage is TRBJ2-5; no reliable D call. Germline V gene sequence: CDR1 SGHRS, CDR2 YFSETQ. The CDR3 runs 14 residues. Trimming shortened V by 0 bases and J by 2 bases, and 8 bases separated the two germline ends. The CDR3 sequence is CASSLGSAQETQYF. CDR3 nucleotide sequence: TGCGCCAGCAGCTTGGGTTCGGCACAAGAGACCCAGTACTTC.

The CDR3 coding sequence is TGCAGTGCTAGTTATGGCTCACCCCTCCACTTT. Amino acids: CSASYGSPLHF. The J gene is TRBJ1-6, the V gene TRBV20-1, with D uncertain. Deletions cut 3 bases from V and 10 bases from J, with 7 bases between. The CDR3 has 11 residues. Germline assignment: CDR1 DFQATT and CDR2 SNEGSKA (reference sequence).

The chain is built from TRBV9 and TRBJ2-7; 9 nucleotides line up with TRBD1. This CDR3 spans 15 amino acids. V dropped 3 bases and J dropped 3; count of bases not matched to a gene: 7. Per germline, CDR1 SGDLS and CDR2 YYNGEE. The CDR3 bases are TGTGCCAGCAGCGCGCTGGGACAGGGAAACTACGAGCAGTACTTC. Its translation: CASSALGQGNYEQYF.

The V call is TRBV7-9, the J call TRBJ2-2, with D hard to call. The CDR3 runs 14 residues. Trimming removed 0 bases from V and 6 bases from J, with 8 bases in between. CDR1 and CDR2 from the germline V gene are SEHNR and FQNEAQ (reference sequence). The CDR3 nucleotides are TGTGCCAGCAGCTTAGCGCTTAAGGCCGGGGAGCTGTTTTTT. Encoded protein: CASSLALKAGELFF.

To note about this clone: Other DNA variants within this sample encode the same CDR3. The genes are TRBV5-1 and TRBJ1-1; no definite D call. The CDR3 runs to 14 residues. Germline V gene lookup returns CDR1 SGHRS and CDR2 YFSETQ. Deletions cut 0 bases from V and 1 base from J, with 7 bases between. CDR3 in DNA: TGCGCCAGCAGCTTGGACCCGCAGAACACTGAAGCTTTCTTT. Translation gives CASSLDPQNTEAFF.

The genes are TRBV6-6 and TRBJ1-1; TRBD1 aligns across 7 bases. Germline V gene sequence: CDR1 MNHNY, CDR2 SVGAGI (reference sequence). The CDR3 length is 17 residues. The J segment lost 1 base and the V segment lost 5 bases, leaving 13 bases of the junction unmatched. The CDR3 spells CASSPRPGQTANTEAFF. The CDR3 bases are TGTGCCAGCAGTCCTCGTCCGGGACAGACAGCGAACACTGAAGCTTTCTTT.

This clone was observed a single time. The chain links TRBV21-1 to TRBJ2-1; TRBD2 reflects the table's D call only, with no check against the DNA. TRBV21-1 is deemed a pseudogene. This CDR3 has 20 residues. The CDR3 reads CASSKAPEVQPSLNYNEQFF. CDR3 in DNA: TGTGCCAGCAGCAAAGCGCCCGAGGTCCAACCCTCCTTGAACTACAATGAGCAGTTCTTC.

The chain recombines TRBV4-1 with TRBJ1-3, with unresolved D. V was shortened by 2 bases and J by 2 bases, with 13 bases between the two germline ends. The CDR3 has 16 amino acids. Germline V gene lookup returns CDR1 MGHRA and CDR2 YSYEKL. CDR3 amino acids: CASSQFYSSPGNTIYF. CDR3 nucleotides: TGCGCCAGCAGCCAATTTTACAGTTCGCCTGGAAACACCATATATTTT.

This chain links TRBV6-5 with TRBJ1-2, with 8 bases lining up with TRBD1. Germline V gene lookup returns CDR1 MNHEY and CDR2 SVGAGI. This CDR3 comprises 16 residues. J lost 4 bases, V lost 0 bases, and 7 bases had no gene match. CDR3 amino acids: CASSYSTGGVGYGYTF. The CDR3 coding sequence is TGTGCCAGCAGTTACTCCACAGGGGGAGTCGGCTATGGCTACACCTTC.

CDR3 protein: CASIPGVGYGANVLTF. Written as DNA, the CDR3 is TGCGCCAGCATCCCCGGCGTGGGATATGGGGCCAACGTCCTGACTTTC. The V call is TRBV5-1, the J call TRBJ2-6; D gene ambiguous. The CDR3 length is 16 residues. V lost 6 bases and J 3 bases, leaving 16 bases between the germline ends. The germline V gene encodes CDR1 SGHRS and CDR2 YFSETQ.

The chain uses TRBV10-3 and TRBJ1-3; maybe TRBD1 (6 bases). This CDR3 has 15 amino acids. V was cut by 4 bases and J by 0 bases, with 10 bases left in between. Per germline, CDR1 ENHRY and CDR2 SYGVKD. CDR3 loop: CAISGQATSGNTIYF. CDR3 DNA: TGTGCCATCAGTGGACAGGCTACCTCTGGAAACACCATATATTTT.

On this clone: This CDR3 is also generated by other DNA sequences in the sample. The V and J genes are TRBV28 and TRBJ2-7, with TRBD2 identical over 11 bases. This CDR3 has 13 residues. After removal of 11 bases from V and 1 base from J, the junction contained 4 bases not matched to a gene. Looked up from germline, CDR1 is MDHEN and CDR2 is SYDVKM. CDR3 nucleotides: TGTGCCGGTTCTAGCGGGAGGTCCTACGAGCAGTACTTC. Translated, it gives CAGSSGRSYEQYF.

This clone showed up just a few times. This chain connects TRBV11-2 to TRBJ2-1; D remains unclear. The V gene lost 5 bases and the J gene lost 0 bases, with 11 bases spanning the gap. CDR1 and CDR2 from the germline V gene are SGHAT and FQNNGV. This CDR3 comprises 15 residues. This CDR3 is CASSPSSSSYNEQFF. The CDR3 nucleotides are TGTGCCAGCAGCCCGAGCAGTAGCTCCTACAATGAGCAGTTCTTC.

The V call is TRBV12-3 or TRBV12-4, the J call TRBJ1-5; D is unclear. Trimming stripped 2 bases from V and 3 bases from J, with 5 bases between. This CDR3 has 13 amino acids. The CDR3 is CASSLNNNQPQHF. In nucleotides, the CDR3 is TGTGCCAGCAGTTTAAACAACAATCAGCCCCAGCATTTT.

In its sample, this clone was seen a few times. The chain is built from TRBV29-1 and TRBJ2-3; D remains unclear. In germline, CDR1 is SQVTM, CDR2 ANQGSEA. The V gene lost 3 bases and the J gene lost 6 bases, with 7 bases spanning the gap. CDR3 size: 11 residues. This CDR3 reads CSVDLSDTQYF. Written as DNA, the CDR3 is TGCAGCGTTGACCTCAGTGATACGCAGTATTTT.

The genes are TRBV2 and TRBJ2-5; 9 positions match TRBD1. The junction had 5 bases not matched to a gene; V was cut back by 7 bases and J by 2 bases. This CDR3 has 14 residues. CDR1 SNHLY and CDR2 FYNNEI come from the germline V gene. The CDR3 sequence is CASKRDRAQETQYF. The CDR3 bases are TGTGCCAGCAAGCGGGACAGGGCACAAGAGACCCAGTACTTC.

V gene TRBV19 combines with J gene TRBJ1-2, with 10 bases fitting TRBD1. CDR1 and CDR2 (germline): LNHDA, SQIVND (reference sequence). The CDR3 loop spans 15 amino acids. Trimming cost V 6 bases and J 7 bases; bases outside gene matches: 11. As DNA, the CDR3 is TGTGCCAGTAGCAGGACAGGGGGATCTGAGGCTGGCTACACCTTC. As protein: CASSRTGGSEAGYTF. Full variable domain (missing parts from reference TRBV19 and TRBJ1-2): DGGITQSPKYLFRKEGQNVTLSCEQNLNHDAMYWYRQDPGQGLRLIYYSQIVNDFQKGDIAEGYSVSREKKESFPLTVTSAQKNPTAFYLCASSRTGGSEAGYTFGSGTRLTVV.

This chain's CDR3 is CASSSTSGGGWETQYF. The CDR3 DNA reads TGTGCCAGCAGCTCGACTAGCGGGGGAGGCTGGGAGACCCAGTACTTC. The V gene is TRBV5-6, the J gene TRBJ2-5; 12 bases map to TRBD2. V trimming: 3 bases; J trimming: 5 bases; junction bases outside the gene matches: 8. The CDR3 is 16 residues long. CDR1 SGHDT and CDR2 YYEEEE come from the germline V gene.

V gene TRBV27 combines with J gene TRBJ2-7; 9 bases fit TRBD1. The V segment lost 5 bases and the J segment 3 bases; nucleotides outside the gene matches: 5. The CDR3 extends over 14 amino acids. Germline CDR1 is MNHEY and CDR2 is SMNVEV (reference sequence). The CDR3 sequence: CASSPGDRDYEQYF. The CDR3 DNA reads TGTGCCAGCAGTCCAGGGGACAGGGACTACGAGCAGTACTTC.

The chain has TRBV3-1 (or the pseudogene TRBV3-2) and TRBJ1-1; 8 bases map to TRBD1. The trim removed 7 bases at V and 1 base at J, leaving 8 bases unmatched. CDR3 length: 15 residues. Per the germline V gene, CDR1 is LGHDT and CDR2 is YNNKEL (reference sequence). CDR3 in amino acids: CASTSSGQGNTEAFF. DNA of the CDR3: TGTGCCAGCACCTCCAGCGGACAGGGGAACACTGAAGCTTTCTTT.

This clone has a handful of counts. V is TRBV4-2 and J is TRBJ2-1; 8 bases are a match to TRBD2. Germline V gives CDR1 LGHNA, CDR2 YNFKEQ. The CDR3 runs 16 residues. V was clipped by 4 bases and J by 3 bases; unmatched bases: 8. CDR3 DNA: TGTGCCAGCAGCCCCCAGGGGCGGGGGGACTACAATGAGCAGTTCTTC. It encodes CASSPQGRGDYNEQFF.

As DNA, the CDR3 is TGTGCCAGCAGTTTACGTATTGTTCCCGGGGAGCGGGGGGCGGCAGATACGCAGTATTTT. Translating it yields CASSLRIVPGERGAADTQYF. The chain recombines TRBV28 with TRBJ2-3, with 9 bases aligning to TRBD2. The V segment lost 2 bases and the J segment 4 bases; nucleotides outside the gene matches: 19. Germline lookup yields CDR1 MDHEN and CDR2 SYDVKM. The CDR3 runs 20 residues.

V and J are TRBV14 and TRBJ2-1; the D gene could be TRBD1 or TRBD2 (5 bases each). The CDR3 contains 14 residues. CDR1 is SGHDN, CDR2 FVKESK, per germline. V was trimmed by 6 bases and J by 10 bases, leaving 19 bases between them. The CDR3 loop reads CASRHWDASNEQFF. The CDR3 coding sequence is TGTGCCAGCAGACATTGGGACGCCTCGAACGAGCAGTTCTTC.

By share, this clone ranks as medium-sized. This rearrangement joins TRBV5-1 to TRBJ2-5; 14 bases match TRBD2. Germline V gene data show CDR1 as SGHRS and CDR2 as YFSETQ. With 1 base clipped from V and 2 bases from J, the junction kept 13 bases outside the gene matches. The CDR3 is 20 residues long. The CDR3 loop is CASSLPLPRTSGGSQETQYF. CDR3 sequence (DNA): TGCGCCAGCAGCTTGCCTTTGCCCCGGACTAGCGGGGGGTCACAAGAGACCCAGTACTTC.

V gene TRBV6-5 combines with J gene TRBJ1-1, with D perhaps TRBD1 (6 bases). There are 14 residues in the CDR3. CDR1 is MNHEY and CDR2 is SVGAGI in the germline V gene. Trimming removed 6 bases at V and 1 base at J, with 12 bases between. CDR3 loop: CASRRDTENTEAFF. CDR3 sequence (DNA): TGTGCCAGCAGGAGGGACACCGAGAACACTGAAGCTTTCTTT.

V and J are TRBV28 and TRBJ2-2, with TRBD2 identical over 7 bases. Germline-derived CDR1 and CDR2 are MDHEN and SYDVKM. V lost 3 bases, J lost 5 bases, and 0 bases stayed unmatched. The CDR3 is 13 amino acids. CDR3 loop: CASSLRETGELFF. Written as DNA, the CDR3 is TGTGCCAGCAGTTTGCGGGAGACCGGGGAGCTGTTTTTT.

The chain joins TRBV18 to TRBJ1-4; D is perhaps TRBD1 (5 bases). Trimming shortened V by 0 bases and J by 4 bases, and 9 bases separated the two germline ends. Per germline, CDR1 KGHSH and CDR2 LQKENI. CDR3 length equals 15 residues. This chain's CDR3 is CASSPPGRGNEKLFF. The CDR3 DNA follows: TGTGCCAGCTCACCACCGGGAAGGGGTAATGAAAAACTGTTTTTT.